The 27 T cell receptor beta chains below were found in one sample sequenced in a study of shared clonotypes between healthy human individuals. Assay: immunoSEQ multiplex PCR; the TCRdb copy retains only in-frame clones and omits some. The table lists some 900,000 clones, approximately 80% of them singletons, with around 1.4% in the top ten. Sequenced sample: memory CD4+ T cells sorted from blood. The subset is: CD45RA-negative fraction. The receptor source for this set is a man in his late teens or twenties in good health.

Of note for this clone: The junction and the germline gene differ at one end; a read error may be behind it. This chain joins TRBV19 and TRBJ1-6; perhaps TRBD1 as D (5 bases). Germline CDR1 and CDR2: LNHDA and SQIVND (reference sequence). This CDR3 region has 14 residues. CDR3 protein: CASSTRDSNSPLHF. The CDR3 DNA reads as TGTGCCAGCAGTACTAGGGACTCCAATTCACCCCTCCACTTT.

The sample holds one count of this clone. The chain joins TRBV7-8 to TRBJ2-1, with a weak D call TRBD2 (6 bases). Germline CDR1 is SGHVS and CDR2 is FQNEAQ. V lost 5 bases, J lost 4 bases, and 15 bases lay in between. The CDR3 extends over 15 amino acids. DNA for the CDR3: TGTGCCAGCAGCCCCTTTGCGGGGAATTACAATGAGCAGTTCTTC. This encodes CASSPFAGNYNEQFF. The full variable domain, in which reference TRBV7-8 and TRBJ2-1 provide the parts outside the CDR3, is GAGVSQSPRYKVAKRGQDVALRCDPISGHVSLFWYQQALGQGPEFLTYFQNEAQLDKSGLPSDRFFAERPEGSVSTLKIQRTQQEDSAVYLCASSPFAGNYNEQFFGPGTRLTVL.

The CDR3 DNA is TGTGCCAGCAGCCGAGGGACAGGGAATGACTATGGCTACACCTTC. This sequence encodes CASSRGTGNDYGYTF. The V call is TRBV7-2, the J call TRBJ1-2; 9 nucleotides agree with TRBD1. Germline assignment: CDR1 SGHTA and CDR2 FQGNSA. This CDR3 is 15 amino acids long. Germline trimming cut 5 bases from V and 3 bases from J; bases unmatched to any gene: 7.

This chain joins TRBV7-9 and TRBJ2-7; D is unclear. The CDR3 is made up of 14 amino acids. Germline CDR1 reads SEHNR; CDR2 reads FQNEAQ (reference sequence). V dropped 2 bases and J dropped 1 base, with 9 bases sitting between them. The CDR3 is CASSLYLGSYEQYF. The CDR3 region has the DNA TGTGCCAGCAGCTTATACCTGGGATCCTACGAGCAGTACTTC.

This clone was seen many times. The chain carries TRBV7-3 and TRBJ2-7; 7 nucleotides agree with TRBD1. The V and J ends lost 5 bases and 4 bases, in that order; junction bases with no gene match: 8. The CDR3 extends over 14 amino acids. Germline V CDR1 and CDR2: SGHTA, FQGTGA. CDR3 nucleotides: TGTGCCAGCAGCACCGGACAGGCCCCGTACGAGCAGTACTTC. Amino acids: CASSTGQAPYEQYF. Full variable domain (missing parts from reference TRBV7-3 and TRBJ2-7): GAGVSQTPSNKVTEKGKYVELRCDPISGHTALYWYRQSLGQGPEFLIYFQGTGAADDSGLPNDRFFAVRPEGSVSTLKIQRTERGDSAVYLCASSTGQAPYEQYFGPGTRLTVT.

The chain has TRBV6-1 and TRBJ1-5; no clear D. The ends were cut back, 3 bases at V and 4 bases at J, with 10 bases in the middle. Germline values: CDR1 MNHNS, CDR2 SASEGT. The CDR3 is made up of 14 amino acids. This CDR3 reads CASSDPHENQPQHF. The CDR3 DNA sequence: TGTGCCAGCAGTGACCCCCACGAAAATCAGCCCCAGCATTTT.

The chain has TRBV2 and TRBJ2-5, with 14 bases lining up with TRBD2. CDR1 is SNHLY and CDR2 is FYNNEI in the germline V gene. V was pared by 10 bases and J by 3 bases, with 7 bases of the junction left unmatched. This CDR3 region has 15 residues. The CDR3: CAIGTSGGREETQYF. The DNA for the CDR3 is TGTGCCATAGGGACTAGCGGGGGTCGGGAAGAGACCCAGTACTTC.

The gene calls are TRBV19 and TRBJ1-2; no reliable D call. Germline values: CDR1 LNHDA, CDR2 SQIVND (reference sequence). This CDR3 is built from 15 residues. V gave up 3 bases and J gave up 0 bases, with 11 bases separating them. This chain's CDR3 is CASSIPTPTNYGYTF. DNA for the CDR3: TGTGCCAGTAGTATTCCGACACCTACTAACTATGGCTACACCTTC.

This chain connects TRBV6-5 to TRBJ1-1; D is uncertain. The CDR3 spans 11 residues. Per the germline V gene, CDR1 is MNHEY and CDR2 is SVGAGI. V was trimmed by 2 bases and J by 6 bases, leaving 4 bases between them. The CDR3 reads CASSYGSEAFF. The CDR3 bases are TGTGCCAGCAGTTACGGTTCTGAAGCTTTCTTT.

This chain joins TRBV11-3 and TRBJ2-5, with 7 nucleotides matching TRBD1. Germline V gene data show CDR1 as SGHNT and CDR2 as YENEEA. V was clipped by 4 bases and J by 5 bases; unmatched bases: 7. The CDR3 runs to 14 residues. CDR3 nucleotides: TGTGCCAGCAGCTCGACAGGGTTCTGGGAGACCCAGTACTTC. This encodes CASSSTGFWETQYF.

CDR3 in DNA: TGTGCCAGCTCACCGACTCTACTAGCGGGAGACGGAGAGACCCAGTACTTC. It specifies CASSPTLLAGDGETQYF. The chain is built from TRBV18 and TRBJ2-5; TRBD2 agrees at 11 bases. Per the germline V gene, CDR1 is KGHSH and CDR2 is LQKENI. Trimming took 3 bases from V and 4 from J; bases not matched to a gene: 10. This CDR3 is built from 17 residues.

V usage is TRBV10-3 and J usage is TRBJ2-2; no clear D. The V end lost 8 bases, the J end lost 7 bases, and 11 bases lay between the germline ends. Germline lookup yields CDR1 ENHRY and CDR2 SYGVKD. This CDR3 is 12 amino acids long. DNA of the CDR3: TGTGCCATCTCTAAGGGTGACGGGGAGCTGTTTTTT. Its protein is CAISKGDGELFF.

The chain is built from TRBV30 and TRBJ2-2; no reliable D call. The germline gives CDR1 GTSNPN, CDR2 SVGIG (reference sequence). V lost 5 bases and J 4 bases, leaving 5 bases between the germline ends. The CDR3 is made up of 11 amino acids. DNA of the CDR3: TGTGCCTGGGACTCCACCGGGGAGCTGTTTTTT. This sequence encodes CAWDSTGELFF.

This chain links TRBV19 with TRBJ1-2, with TRBD1 matching 9 bases. CDR3 size: 15 residues. CDR1 is LNHDA and CDR2 is SQIVND in the germline V gene (reference sequence). J lost 5 bases, V lost 5 bases, and 9 bases had no gene match. CDR3 coding DNA: TGTGCCAGTAGTCCAAACTCCGGGACAGGGTATGGCTACACCTTC. Translation gives CASSPNSGTGYGYTF.

The chain combines TRBV4-1 with TRBJ2-2; maybe TRBD2 (5 bases). V was shortened by 0 bases and J by 2 bases, with 13 bases between the two germline ends. This CDR3 has 17 residues. Germline values: CDR1 MGHRA, CDR2 YSYEKL. The CDR3 DNA follows: TGCGCCAGCAGCCAAGATTTAGCGTGGGAAAACACCGGGGAGCTGTTTTTT. Translating gives CASSQDLAWENTGELFF.

This clone was seen only once. The chain uses TRBV18 and TRBJ2-3, with D unresolved. Trimming removed 3 bases from V and 11 bases from J, with 15 bases in between. The CDR3 is 13 amino acids. Germline values: CDR1 KGHSH, CDR2 LQKENI. The CDR3 DNA reads as TGTGCCAGCTCACCCCCCGCGGCTAAGGAGCAGTATTTT. As protein: CASSPPAAKEQYF.

J is TRBJ2-2 and V is TRBV11-3; the D is unclear. CDR1 is SGHNT, CDR2 YENEEA, per germline. This CDR3 is built from 11 residues. Trimming removed 4 bases from V and 7 bases from J, with 4 bases in between. The CDR3 sequence is CASSSNGELFF. The CDR3 coding sequence is TGTGCCAGCAGCTCCAACGGGGAGCTGTTTTTT.

The rearrangement links TRBV11-3 to TRBJ2-3; 15 nucleotides agree with TRBD2. The V segment lost 5 bases and the J segment 3 bases; nucleotides outside the gene matches: 15. Germline loops: CDR1 SGHNT, CDR2 YENEEA. The CDR3 has 20 residues. The CDR3 is CASSPAKGLAGGGWTDTQYF. DNA for the CDR3: TGTGCCAGCAGCCCTGCGAAGGGACTAGCGGGAGGAGGATGGACAGATACGCAGTATTTT.

The rearrangement links TRBV2 to TRBJ1-6; D is ambiguous. CDR1 and CDR2 (germline): SNHLY, FYNNEI. The CDR3 spans 15 residues. Trimming shortened V by 3 bases and J by 5 bases, and 11 bases separated the two germline ends. CDR3 loop: CASSDGGRNNSPLHF. CDR3 DNA sequence: TGTGCCAGCAGTGACGGAGGGAGGAATAATTCACCCCTCCACTTT.

The gene calls are TRBV28 and TRBJ2-7; D unclear. CDR3 length: 12 residues. V was pared by 7 bases and J by 0 bases, with 7 bases between. Germline lookup yields CDR1 MDHEN and CDR2 SYDVKM. CDR3 in amino acids: CASNDGSYEQYF. The CDR3 nucleotides are TGTGCCAGCAACGACGGCTCCTACGAGCAGTACTTC.

This clone was seen only once. The rearrangement joins TRBV28 to TRBJ2-5; TRBD2 agrees at 8 bases. Losses at the gene ends were 7 bases for V and 0 bases for J; bases not matched to a gene: 7. The CDR3 spans 15 residues. Germline assignment: CDR1 MDHEN and CDR2 SYDVKM. CDR3 protein: CASNPAGGYQETQYF. DNA of the CDR3: TGTGCCAGCAACCCGGCGGGGGGATACCAAGAGACCCAGTACTTC.

The genes are TRBV4-3 and TRBJ1-4; 7 positions match TRBD1. Germline-derived CDR1 and CDR2 are LGHNA and YSLEER. V dropped 0 bases and J dropped 8; count of bases not matched to a gene: 9. The CDR3 has 16 residues. The CDR3 is CASSQDMVQGGEKLFF. The CDR3 DNA follows: TGCGCCAGCAGCCAAGATATGGTTCAGGGGGGGGAAAAACTGTTTTTT.

This clone was picked up a small number of times. The J gene is TRBJ1-5, the V gene TRBV6-4; TRBD1 is a possible D gene (6 bases). The V end was cut by 2 bases, the J end by 3 bases, with 17 bases between. Germline V gives CDR1 MRHNA, CDR2 SNTAGT. This CDR3 has 17 residues. The CDR3, as DNA: TGTGCCAGCAGTGACCCCCAACCTAGGGGGTCCAATCAGCCCCAGCATTTT. This codes for CASSDPQPRGSNQPQHF.

The chain uses TRBV2 and TRBJ1-1; D is undetermined. The CDR3 consists of 14 residues. Per the germline V gene, CDR1 is SNHLY and CDR2 is FYNNEI. With 8 bases removed from V and 1 base from J, the gap between germline ends came to 14 bases. CDR3 coding DNA: TGTGCCAGCGGGTGGAGACACGCGAACACTGAAGCTTTCTTT. Its protein product is CASGWRHANTEAFF. Using reference TRBV2 and TRBJ1-1 for the parts outside the CDR3, the full variable domain is EPEVTQTPSHQVTQMGQEVILRCVPISNHLYFYWYRQILGQKVEFLVSFYNNEISEKSEIFDDQFSVERPDGSNFTLKIRSTKLEDSAMYFCASGWRHANTEAFFGQGTRLTVV.

The chain carries TRBV10-2 and TRBJ2-3, with 11 bases matching TRBD2. Germline V CDR1 and CDR2: WSHSY, SAAADI. The V and J ends lost 7 bases and 6 bases, in that order; junction bases with no gene match: 9. CDR3 length: 15 residues. The CDR3 here is CASTPLAGGPDTQYF. CDR3 sequence (DNA): TGCGCCAGCACTCCCCTAGCGGGGGGTCCGGATACGCAGTATTTT.

The rearrangement links TRBV27 to TRBJ1-5; D perhaps matches TRBD1 (5 bases). This CDR3 is built from 14 residues. CDR1 MNHEY and CDR2 SMNVEV come from the germline V gene (reference sequence). V was cut by 2 bases and J by 10 bases, with 15 bases left in between. The CDR3 DNA is TGTGCCAGCAGTTTAGGGGACGGAGTCGGTCCCCAGCATTTT. Its protein product is CASSLGDGVGPQHF.

This chain connects TRBV25-1 to TRBJ2-2; 7 positions match TRBD1. Trimming at V came to 6 bases and at J to 0 bases, leaving 7 bases not matched to a gene. Per germline, CDR1 MGHDK and CDR2 SYGVNS. The CDR3 runs 16 residues. CDR3 DNA: TGTGCCAGCAGCTTGGGGACAGCAACGAACACCGGGGAGCTGTTTTTT. This gives the protein CASSLGTATNTGELFF.